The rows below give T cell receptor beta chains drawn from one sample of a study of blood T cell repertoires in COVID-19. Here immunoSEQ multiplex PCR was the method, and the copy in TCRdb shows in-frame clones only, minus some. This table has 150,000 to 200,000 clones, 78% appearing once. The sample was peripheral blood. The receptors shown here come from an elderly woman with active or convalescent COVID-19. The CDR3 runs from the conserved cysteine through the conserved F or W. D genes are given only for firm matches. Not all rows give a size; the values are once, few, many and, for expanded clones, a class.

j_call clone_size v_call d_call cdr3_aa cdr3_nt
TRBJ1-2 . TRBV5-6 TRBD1 CASSPDRTGGYTF TGTGCCAGCAGCCCGGACAGGACAGGTGGCTACACCTTC
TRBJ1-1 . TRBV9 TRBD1 CASSSRDRNTEAFF TGTGCCAGCAGCTCACGGGACAGGAACACTGAAGCTTTCTTT
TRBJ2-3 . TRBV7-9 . CASSLARVDTQYF TGTGCCAGCAGCTTAGCTCGGGTAGATACGCAGTATTTT
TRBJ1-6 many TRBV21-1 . CASSKADRVYNSPLHF TGTGCCAGCAGCAAAGCGGACAGGGTGTATAATTCACCCCTCCACTTT
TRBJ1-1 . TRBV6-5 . CASNQKQGATEAFF TGTGCCAGCAACCAAAAACAGGGAGCCACTGAAGCTTTCTTT
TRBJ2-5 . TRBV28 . CAVRGDPGQTQYF TGTGCCGTCCGGGGGGACCCGGGACAAACCCAGTACTTC
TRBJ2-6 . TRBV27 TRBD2 CASSFLAGGLGANVLTF TGTGCCAGCAGTTTTCTGGCGGGGGGGCTTGGGGCCAACGTCCTGACTTTC
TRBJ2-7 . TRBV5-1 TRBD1 CASSFRGQGVNEQYF TGCGCCAGCAGCTTCCGCGGACAGGGTGTCAACGAGCAGTACTTC
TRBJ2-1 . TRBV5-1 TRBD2 CASSLVAGGQGEQFF TGCGCCAGCAGCTTGGTTGCGGGGGGGCAAGGTGAGCAGTTCTTC
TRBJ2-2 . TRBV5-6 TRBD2 CASSLGGLASGELFF TGTGCCAGCAGCCTAGGGGGACTAGCATCCGGGGAGCTGTTTTTT
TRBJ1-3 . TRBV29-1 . CSVDHTRHAIYF TGCAGCGTTGACCATACGCGACACGCCATATATTTT
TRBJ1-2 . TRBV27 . CASSLAGSYGYTF TGTGCCAGCAGTTTGGCAGGGTCCTATGGCTACACCTTC
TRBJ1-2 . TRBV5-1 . CASSMDTGLGYTF TGCGCCAGCAGCATGGACACAGGGCTCGGCTACACCTTC
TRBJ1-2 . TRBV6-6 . CASSPANYGYTF TGTGCCAGCAGTCCCGCTAACTATGGCTACACCTTC
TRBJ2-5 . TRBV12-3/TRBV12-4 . CASSLESKTQYF TGTGCCAGCAGTTTAGAGAGTAAGACCCAGTACTTC
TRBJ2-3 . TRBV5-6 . CASSRRGGTDTQYF TGTGCCAGCAGCCGGCGTGGGGGGACCGATACGCAGTATTTT
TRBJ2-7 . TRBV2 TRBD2 CASSIAGDSFGEQYF TGTGCCAGCAGTATAGCGGGGGACTCCTTTGGCGAGCAGTACTTC
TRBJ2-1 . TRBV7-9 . CASSLDQGYNEQFF TGTGCCAGCAGCTTAGATCAGGGCTACAATGAGCAGTTCTTC
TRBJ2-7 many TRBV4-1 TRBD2 CASSQVGGVHEQYF TGCGCCAGCAGCCAAGTGGGGGGGGTCCACGAGCAGTACTTC
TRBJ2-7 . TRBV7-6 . CASSLSGYEQYF TGTGCCAGCAGCTTATCAGGCTACGAGCAGTACTTC
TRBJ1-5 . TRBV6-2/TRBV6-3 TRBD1 CASSTGTGSNQPQHF TGTGCCAGCAGTACCGGGACAGGTAGCAATCAGCCCCAGCATTTT
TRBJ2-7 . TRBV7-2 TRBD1 CASSPGQNRPYEQYF TGTGCCAGCAGCCCGGGACAGAACAGACCCTACGAGCAGTACTTC
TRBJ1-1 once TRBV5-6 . CASSFLGGNTEAFF TGTGCCAGCAGCTTTCTTGGCGGGAACACTGAAGCTTTCTTT
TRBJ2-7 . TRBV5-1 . CASSLRSGTYEQYF TGCGCCAGCAGCTTGAGGAGCGGAACCTACGAGCAGTACTTC
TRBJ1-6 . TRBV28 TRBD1 CASSWTGSLGSLHF TGTGCCAGCAGCTGGACAGGGTCCCTTGGGTCCCTCCACTTT
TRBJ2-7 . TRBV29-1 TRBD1 CSGQDRYEQYF TGCAGTGGTCAGGACAGGTACGAGCAGTACTTC
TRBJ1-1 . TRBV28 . CASREVEFEAFF TGTGCCAGCAGAGAGGTGGAGTTTGAAGCTTTCTTT
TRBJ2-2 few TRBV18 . CASSPAQTGELFF TGTGCCAGCTCACCAGCCCAGACCGGGGAGCTGTTTTTT